This T cell receptor beta chain was documented in a study of T-cell reconstitution after alpha-beta-depleted transplantation in children. Unique molecular identifiers were used to barcode this TCRbeta library. One entry per CDR3 protein results from TCRdb running MiXCR on the PCR reads. The data show around 960,000 distinct CDR3 sequences, less than 30% seen once. CDR3 length equals 16 residues. In germline, CDR1 is LGHDT, CDR2 YNNKEL (reference sequence). V lost 4 bases to trimming and J lost 7 bases, with 19 bases between them. This clonotype originated in a boy in the first two years of life who had a stem cell transplant for SCID, so the T cells may come from the graft donor. This rearrangement joins TRBV3-1 to TRBJ2-2; D possibly corresponds to TRBD1 (5 bases). This sample comprised PBMCs, mostly from graft donor cells, obtained 360 days after TCRalphabeta/CD19-depleted stem cell transplant. CDR3 coding DNA: TGTGCCAGCAGCCCGCGCCGTACAGGTTTGGGCGGGGAGCTGTTTTTT. Its protein product is CASSPRRTGLGGELFF.